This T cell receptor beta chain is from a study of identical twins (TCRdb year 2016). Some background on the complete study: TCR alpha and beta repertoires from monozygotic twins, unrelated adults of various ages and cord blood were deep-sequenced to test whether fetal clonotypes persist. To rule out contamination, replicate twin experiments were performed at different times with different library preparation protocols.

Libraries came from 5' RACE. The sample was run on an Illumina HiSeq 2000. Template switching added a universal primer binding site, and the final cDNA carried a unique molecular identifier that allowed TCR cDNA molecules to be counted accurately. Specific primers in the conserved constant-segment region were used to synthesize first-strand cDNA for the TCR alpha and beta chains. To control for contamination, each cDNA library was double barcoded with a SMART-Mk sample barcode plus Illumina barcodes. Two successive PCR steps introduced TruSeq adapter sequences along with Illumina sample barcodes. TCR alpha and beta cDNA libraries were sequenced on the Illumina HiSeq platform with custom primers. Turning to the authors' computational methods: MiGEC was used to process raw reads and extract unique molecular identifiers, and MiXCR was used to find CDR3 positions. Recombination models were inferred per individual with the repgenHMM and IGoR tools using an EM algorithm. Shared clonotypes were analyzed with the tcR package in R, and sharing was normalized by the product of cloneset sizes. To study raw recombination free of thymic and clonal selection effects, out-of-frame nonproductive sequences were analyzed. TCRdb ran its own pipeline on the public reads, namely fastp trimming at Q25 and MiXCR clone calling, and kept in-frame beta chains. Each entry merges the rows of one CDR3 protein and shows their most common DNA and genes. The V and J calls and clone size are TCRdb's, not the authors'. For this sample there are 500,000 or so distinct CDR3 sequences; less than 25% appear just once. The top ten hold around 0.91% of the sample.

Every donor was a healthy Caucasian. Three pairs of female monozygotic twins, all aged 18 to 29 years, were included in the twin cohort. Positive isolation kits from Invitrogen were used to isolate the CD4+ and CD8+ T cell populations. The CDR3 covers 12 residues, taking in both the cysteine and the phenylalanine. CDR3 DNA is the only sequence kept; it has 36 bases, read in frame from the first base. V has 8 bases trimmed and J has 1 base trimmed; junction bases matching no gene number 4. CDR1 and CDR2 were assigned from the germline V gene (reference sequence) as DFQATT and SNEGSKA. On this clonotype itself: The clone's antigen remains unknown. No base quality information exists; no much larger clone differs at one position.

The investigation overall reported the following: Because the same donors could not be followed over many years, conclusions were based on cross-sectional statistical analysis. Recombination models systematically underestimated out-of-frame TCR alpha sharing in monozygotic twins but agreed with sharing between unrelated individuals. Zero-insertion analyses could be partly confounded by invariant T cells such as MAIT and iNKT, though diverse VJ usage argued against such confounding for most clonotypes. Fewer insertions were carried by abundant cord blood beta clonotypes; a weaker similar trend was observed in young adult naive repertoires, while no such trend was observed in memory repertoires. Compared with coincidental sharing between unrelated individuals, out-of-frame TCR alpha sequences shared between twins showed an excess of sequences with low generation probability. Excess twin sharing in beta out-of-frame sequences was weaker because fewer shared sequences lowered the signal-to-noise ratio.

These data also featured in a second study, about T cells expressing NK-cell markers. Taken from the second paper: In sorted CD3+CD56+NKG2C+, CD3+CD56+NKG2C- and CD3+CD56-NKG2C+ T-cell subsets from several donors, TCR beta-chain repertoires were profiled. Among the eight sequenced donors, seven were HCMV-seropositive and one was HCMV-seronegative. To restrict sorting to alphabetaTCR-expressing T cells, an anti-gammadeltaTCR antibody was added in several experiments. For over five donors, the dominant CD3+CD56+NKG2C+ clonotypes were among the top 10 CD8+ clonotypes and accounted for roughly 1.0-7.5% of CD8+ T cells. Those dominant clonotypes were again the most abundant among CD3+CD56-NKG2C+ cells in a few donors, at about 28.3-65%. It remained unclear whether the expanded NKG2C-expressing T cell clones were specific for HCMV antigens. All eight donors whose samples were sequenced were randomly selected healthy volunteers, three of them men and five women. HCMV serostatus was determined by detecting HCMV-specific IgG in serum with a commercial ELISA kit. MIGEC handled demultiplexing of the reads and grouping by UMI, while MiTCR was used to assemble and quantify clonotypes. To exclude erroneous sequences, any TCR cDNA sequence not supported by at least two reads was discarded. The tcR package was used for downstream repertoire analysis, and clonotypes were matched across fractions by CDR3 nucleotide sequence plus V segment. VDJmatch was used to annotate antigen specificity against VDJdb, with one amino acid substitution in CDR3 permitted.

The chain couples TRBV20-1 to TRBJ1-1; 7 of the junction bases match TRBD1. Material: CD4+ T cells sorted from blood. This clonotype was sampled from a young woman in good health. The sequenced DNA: TGCAGTACTGGGGACAGGAACACTGAAGCTTTCTTT. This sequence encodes CSTGDRNTEAFF.